This passage covers 11 T cell receptor beta chains from one sample sequenced in a study of T cell repertoires in cytomegalovirus infection. No antigens are known for them. Each CDR3 protein gets one entry after TCRdb re-called the reads with MiXCR. The sample includes more than 250,000 distinct CDR3 sequences, 20% to 25% of them seen just once. Specimen: cultured PBMCs, collected from culture after CMV antigen stimulation. The receptors originated from a human donor in good health (CMV status not recorded). Some clones in this sample may be carry-over from other donors' samples.

Only one count was recorded for this clonotype. The V call is TRBV18, the J call TRBJ1-1; TRBD1 is a possible D gene (5 bases). V gave up 3 bases and J gave up 0 bases, with 11 bases separating them. This CDR3 has 15 residues. CDR1 is KGHSH, CDR2 LQKENI, per germline. The CDR3 DNA reads TGTGCCAGCTCACCGGCCGGGACCATGAACACTGAAGCTTTCTTT. It codes for CASSPAGTMNTEAFF.

In this sample, this clonotype turned up a few times. The chain links TRBV7-2 to TRBJ2-7; tentative D call: TRBD2 (5 bases). The germline V gene encodes CDR1 SGHTA and CDR2 FQGNSA. The CDR3 extends over 13 amino acids. V was cut by 1 base and J by 6 bases, with 10 bases left in between. DNA of the CDR3: TGTGCCAGCAGCTTAGAGAGGGTAATCGAGCAGTACTTC. Translation gives CASSLERVIEQYF.

This clonotype was counted between two and nine times. The chain couples TRBV29-1 to TRBJ2-5; 7 bases line up with TRBD2. This CDR3 comprises 14 residues. The V segment lost 5 bases and the J segment 5 bases; nucleotides outside the gene matches: 11. CDR1 is SQVTM and CDR2 is ANQGSEA in the germline V gene. The CDR3 protein is CSVIGGRGGETQYF. CDR3 DNA: TGCAGCGTTATTGGCGGGAGAGGTGGGGAGACCCAGTACTTC.

J is TRBJ2-5 and V is TRBV5-1, with D maybe TRBD1 (7 bases). The CDR3 length is 19 residues. V gave up 2 bases and J gave up 1 base, with 24 bases separating them. Germline V gene data show CDR1 as SGHRS and CDR2 as YFSETQ. This CDR3 reads CASSLPPLPGGGVQETQYF. The CDR3 nucleotides read TGCGCCAGCAGCTTACCACCCCTCCCAGGGGGAGGTGTCCAAGAGACCCAGTACTTC.

Of note for this clonotype: A much larger clone is a single base away; this may be a read error. The chain links TRBV7-2 to TRBJ2-5, with a tentative D call TRBD2 (5 bases). CDR1 and CDR2 from the germline V gene are SGHTA and FQGNSA. This CDR3 is 13 amino acids long. The CDR3: CASSQTSAETHYF. CDR3 in DNA: TGTGCCAGCAGCCAAACTAGTGCAGAGACCCATTACTTC.

Remarks on this clonotype: A single base separates this from a much larger clone, so it may be a read error. The V and J genes are TRBV7-2 and TRBJ2-1; D possibly corresponds to TRBD2 (5 bases). Trimming stripped 8 bases from V and 10 bases from J, with 12 bases between. CDR1 SGHTA and CDR2 FQGNSA come from the germline V gene. This CDR3 is 11 amino acids long. The CDR3 is CASGPRLEQFF. For the CDR3, the DNA is TGTGCCAGCGGCCCACGACTAGAGCAGTTCTTC.

There are a few counts of this clonotype. This chain connects TRBV4-2 to TRBJ2-3, with D unclear. The CDR3 spans 17 residues. Per the germline V gene, CDR1 is LGHNA and CDR2 is YNFKEQ. V was trimmed by 1 base and J by 0 bases, leaving 14 bases between them. The CDR3 bases are TGTGCCAGCAGCCAAGGGGGTGGGCGCCTTAGCACAGATACGCAGTATTTT. Translation gives CASSQGGGRLSTDTQYF.

Only a few counts were recorded for this clonotype. The genes are TRBV20-1 and TRBJ1-2, with TRBD1 matching 8 bases. Germline CDR1 reads DFQATT; CDR2 reads SNEGSKA (reference sequence). The V gene end was trimmed by 3 bases and the J gene end by 8 bases; junction bases not matched to a gene: 8. CDR3 length equals 13 residues. CDR3 in DNA: TGCAGTGCTAGCGACTCAGGGGGCAAGGGCTACACCTTC. This codes for CSASDSGGKGYTF.

The chain links TRBV7-2 to TRBJ2-7; 10 bases are a match to TRBD2. Trimming took 5 bases from V and 3 from J; bases not matched to a gene: 7. The CDR3 totals 15 residues. Germline CDR1 and CDR2: SGHTA and FQGNSA. CDR3: CASSELAGYGYEQYV. The CDR3 coding sequence is TGTGCCAGCAGCGAACTAGCGGGATATGGCTACGAGCAGTACGTC.

This clonotype came up a few times. The genes are TRBV11-3 and TRBJ2-2; D possibly corresponds to TRBD2 (5 bases). The CDR3 loop spans 16 amino acids. Trimming removed 5 bases at V and 7 bases at J, with 20 bases between. Germline loops: CDR1 SGHNT, CDR2 YENEEA. The CDR3 DNA reads as TGTGCCAGCAGCGCCACTGACGAGCGAGGAGGCGGGGAGCTGTTTTTT. Protein sequence: CASSATDERGGGELFF.

In this sample, this clonotype turned up a few times. J is TRBJ2-5 and V is TRBV20-1; D gene uncertain. The CDR3 loop spans 12 amino acids. Germline assignment: CDR1 DFQATT and CDR2 SNEGSKA (reference sequence). V dropped 3 bases and J dropped 0 bases, with 5 bases sitting between them. CDR3 sequence reads: CSASGNQETQYF. The DNA for the CDR3 is TGCAGTGCTAGTGGAAACCAAGAGACCCAGTACTTC.